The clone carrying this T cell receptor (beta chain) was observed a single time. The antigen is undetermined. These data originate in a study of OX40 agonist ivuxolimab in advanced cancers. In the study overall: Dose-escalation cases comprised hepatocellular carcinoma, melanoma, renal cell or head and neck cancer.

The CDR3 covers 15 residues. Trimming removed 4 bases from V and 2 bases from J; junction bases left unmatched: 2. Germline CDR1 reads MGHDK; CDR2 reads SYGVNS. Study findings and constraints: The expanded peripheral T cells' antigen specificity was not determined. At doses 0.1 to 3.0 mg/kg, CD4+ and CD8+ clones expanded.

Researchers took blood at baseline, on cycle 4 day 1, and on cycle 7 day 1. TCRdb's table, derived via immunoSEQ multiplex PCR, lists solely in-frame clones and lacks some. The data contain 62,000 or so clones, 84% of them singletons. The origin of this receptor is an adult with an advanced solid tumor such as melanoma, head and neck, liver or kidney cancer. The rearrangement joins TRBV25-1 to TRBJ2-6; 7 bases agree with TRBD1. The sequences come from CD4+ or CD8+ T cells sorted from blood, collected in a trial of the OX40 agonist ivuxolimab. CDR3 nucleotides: TGTGCCAGCAGTGCAACAGGGGCTGGGGCCAACGTCCTGACTTTC. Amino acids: CASSATGAGANVLTF.